Listed below are T cell receptor beta chains from one sample, sequenced in a study of blood T cell repertoires in COVID-19. Profiling relied on immunoSEQ multiplex PCR, and the TCRdb table lists in-frame clones only, not all of them. Of roughly 250,000 clones in the sample, about 80% were seen once. The specimen sequenced was peripheral blood. The receptors stem from a woman of 80 years or more with active or convalescent COVID-19. CDR3s include the opening cysteine and the closing phenylalanine or tryptophan. A D gene is named only where the DNA matches it firmly. Only some rows state a clone size, as once, few, many or a class for expanded clones.

CDR3 DNA: TGTGCCAGCAGTAAACCGGGACAGGGGGTCCTATTTGGCTACACCTTC
CDR3 protein: CASSKPGQGVLFGYTF
D gene: TRBD1
V gene: TRBV28
clone size: .
J gene: TRBJ1-2

CDR3 DNA: TGTGCCAGCAGCTTAGGGACACTTAGCTTTATAGAGACCCAGTACTTC
CDR3 protein: CASSLGTLSFIETQYF
D gene: .
V gene: TRBV11-2
clone size: .
J gene: TRBJ2-5

CDR3 DNA: TGTGCCAGCAGCGCAAACCCGGGACAGGGGGGGAGTGGGCCCCAGCATTTT
CDR3 protein: CASSANPGQGGSGPQHF
D gene: TRBD1
V gene: TRBV11-2
clone size: .
J gene: TRBJ1-5

CDR3 DNA: TGCGCCAGCAGACCCGGGACAGGGTCCTACGAGCAGTACTTC
CDR3 protein: CASRPGTGSYEQYF
D gene: TRBD1
V gene: TRBV5-1
clone size: .
J gene: TRBJ2-7

CDR3 DNA: TGTGCCTGGAGCGGGAGCGGGAGAGGGGGCGAGCAGTACTTC
CDR3 protein: CAWSGSGRGGEQYF
D gene: TRBD2
V gene: TRBV30
clone size: .
J gene: TRBJ2-7

CDR3 DNA: TGTGCCAGTAGTACGACAGCCAATCAGCCCCAGCATTTT
CDR3 protein: CASSTTANQPQHF
D gene: .
V gene: TRBV19
clone size: .
J gene: TRBJ1-5

CDR3 DNA: TGCAGCGTTGTATATGCGGGGGGGCTTTTCGAGCAGTACTTC
CDR3 protein: CSVVYAGGLFEQYF
D gene: TRBD2
V gene: TRBV29-1
clone size: .
J gene: TRBJ2-7

CDR3 DNA: TGTGCCTGGAGTATCCGGGGTGAGCAGTTCTTC
CDR3 protein: CAWSIRGEQFF
D gene: .
V gene: TRBV30
clone size: once
J gene: TRBJ2-1

CDR3 DNA: TGTGCCAGCAGCAGATACCTAGCGAACACCGGGGAGCTGTTTTTT
CDR3 protein: CASSRYLANTGELFF
D gene: .
V gene: TRBV5-6
clone size: .
J gene: TRBJ2-2

CDR3 DNA: TGCGCCAGCAGCTTTTTACCGGGACAGGGGTCGGGAGGGCATGACGAGCAGTACTTC
CDR3 protein: CASSFLPGQGSGGHDEQYF
D gene: TRBD1
V gene: TRBV5-1
clone size: .
J gene: TRBJ2-7

CDR3 DNA: TGTGCCAGCAGTTTCGACAGGCTCGGTGGCTACACCTTC
CDR3 protein: CASSFDRLGGYTF
D gene: .
V gene: TRBV27
clone size: .
J gene: TRBJ1-2

CDR3 DNA: TGTGCCAGCAGCCGGGGGTTGGCGCAGTTCTTC
CDR3 protein: CASSRGLAQFF
D gene: .
V gene: TRBV11-2
clone size: .
J gene: TRBJ2-1

CDR3 DNA: TGCGCCAGCAGCCCGGACAGCAGCCTGTATGGCTACACCTTC
CDR3 protein: CASSPDSSLYGYTF
D gene: .
V gene: TRBV5-1
clone size: .
J gene: TRBJ1-2

CDR3 DNA: TGTGCCATCAGTGAGAAAAGGACTAGCTCGCTTAACAATGAGCAGTTCTTC
CDR3 protein: CAISEKRTSSLNNEQFF
D gene: TRBD2
V gene: TRBV10-3
clone size: .
J gene: TRBJ2-1

CDR3 DNA: TGTGCCAGCTCGGGGGGACAGGGAATGAACACTGAAGCTTTCTTT
CDR3 protein: CASSGGQGMNTEAFF
D gene: TRBD1
V gene: TRBV18
clone size: .
J gene: TRBJ1-1

CDR3 DNA: TGTGCCAGCAGTGAAGCTACAGCTGGAAACACCATATATTTT
CDR3 protein: CASSEATAGNTIYF
D gene: .
V gene: TRBV6-1
clone size: .
J gene: TRBJ1-3

CDR3 DNA: TGTGCCAGCAGTGCCATGGGACAAACCAATCAGCCCCAGCATTTT
CDR3 protein: CASSAMGQTNQPQHF
D gene: .
V gene: TRBV2
clone size: few
J gene: TRBJ1-5

CDR3 DNA: TGTGCCAGCAGCGTCGCGTTCTCGACAGATACGCAGTATTTT
CDR3 protein: CASSVAFSTDTQYF
D gene: .
V gene: TRBV9
clone size: .
J gene: TRBJ2-3

CDR3 DNA: TGTGCCAGCAGTCCACCGGGACAGGGGAGGGAAAAACTGTTTTTT
CDR3 protein: CASSPPGQGREKLFF
D gene: TRBD1
V gene: TRBV27
clone size: once
J gene: TRBJ1-4

CDR3 DNA: TGTGCCTGGAGTTATTCAACAGGGACCAATCAGCCCCAGCATTTT
CDR3 protein: CAWSYSTGTNQPQHF
D gene: .
V gene: TRBV30
clone size: .
J gene: TRBJ1-5

CDR3 DNA: TGTGCCAGCAGTGAAATAGGACAGGGGAACACTGAAGCTTTCTTT
CDR3 protein: CASSEIGQGNTEAFF
D gene: TRBD1
V gene: TRBV6-1
clone size: .
J gene: TRBJ1-1

CDR3 DNA: TGCGCCAGCAGCTTGGGGGGGGGCGCAACTAATGAAAAACTGTTTTTT
CDR3 protein: CASSLGGGATNEKLFF
D gene: .
V gene: TRBV5-1
clone size: .
J gene: TRBJ1-4

CDR3 DNA: TGTGCCAGCAGCCAACAAACAACTAATGAAAAACTGTTTTTT
CDR3 protein: CASSQQTTNEKLFF
D gene: .
V gene: TRBV3-1/TRBV3-2
clone size: .
J gene: TRBJ1-4

CDR3 DNA: TGTGCCAGCAGTTCCCTCACCTCGACCCTTAGGAGGTACGAGCAGTACTTC
CDR3 protein: CASSSLTSTLRRYEQYF
D gene: .
V gene: TRBV28
clone size: .
J gene: TRBJ2-7